The 30 T cell receptor beta chains given below trace back to one sample, sequenced in a study of TIL therapy for anti-PD-1-resistant metastatic lung cancer. Regarding time point: pre-treatment sample, taken before nivolumab and TIL therapy. Pleural nodules or supraclavicular lymph nodes made up most of the excised metastases sampled. This was the immunoSEQ v3 assay. TCRdb's table, derived via immunoSEQ multiplex PCR, lists solely in-frame clones and lacks some. The profile covers more than 90,000 clones, with about two thirds appearing a single time and roughly 9.7% taken by the ten largest. The sequences come from tumor tissue, collected at baseline. The receptors were gathered from a person aged 25 to 85 with non-small cell lung cancer.

This clone was counted a single time. The chain joins TRBV7-8 to TRBJ2-5; no clear D gene. V was clipped by 3 bases and J by 2 bases, with 7 bases between them. CDR3 length equals 13 residues. Germline loops: CDR1 SGHVS, CDR2 FQNEAQ. CDR3: CASSFMRQETQYF. The CDR3, as DNA: TGTGCCAGCAGCTTCATGCGGCAAGAGACCCAGTACTTC.

This clone was found a few times. The V gene is TRBV2, the J gene TRBJ1-2, with TRBD1 matching 10 bases. The V and J ends lost 6 bases and 0 bases, in that order; junction bases with no gene match: 4. The germline CDR1 and CDR2 sequences are SNHLY and FYNNEI. There are 15 residues in the CDR3. CDR3: CASRGTGATNYGYTF. CDR3 in DNA: TGTGCCAGCAGGGGGACAGGGGCCACTAACTATGGCTACACCTTC.

This clone has more than one count but fewer than ten. This sequence joins TRBV9 and TRBJ1-6, with D hard to call. Between the trimmed V and J ends, which lost 2 bases and 6 bases, there was a span of 12 bases. Germline-derived CDR1 and CDR2 are SGDLS and YYNGEE. This CDR3 comprises 15 residues. CDR3 DNA sequence: TGTGCCAGCAGCGTTACAATTGGGTCTAATTCACCCCTCCACTTT. This translates into CASSVTIGSNSPLHF.

The V and J genes are TRBV19 and TRBJ1-2; D not resolved. Trimming removed 5 bases at V and 1 base at J, with 17 bases between. Germline V lookup: CDR1 LNHDA, CDR2 SQIVND (reference sequence). The CDR3 length is 16 residues. This CDR3 is CASSFFPPPSNYGYTF. The DNA for the CDR3 is TGTGCCAGTAGTTTTTTTCCCCCCCCAAGTAACTATGGCTACACCTTC.

J is TRBJ2-3 and V is TRBV6-5; the D gene is possibly TRBD1 (6 bases). The V and J ends lost 2 bases and 4 bases respectively, with 10 bases between them. Germline CDR1 and CDR2: MNHEY and SVGAGI. The CDR3 covers 14 residues. CDR3 region: CASSYRPGADTQYF. CDR3 DNA: TGTGCCAGCAGTTACAGGCCAGGGGCAGATACGCAGTATTTT.

This clone was recorded a few times. The rearrangement joins TRBV18 to TRBJ1-5; no reliable D call. Germline V CDR1 and CDR2: KGHSH, LQKENI. CDR3 length: 15 residues. Trimming left V 3 bases short and J 0 bases short, with 9 bases between. Here the CDR3 reads CASSPIHNSNQPQHF. In nucleotides, the CDR3 is TGTGCCAGCTCACCTATCCACAATAGCAATCAGCCCCAGCATTTT.

The rearrangement joins TRBV5-1 to TRBJ2-7; 9 nucleotides match TRBD2. The CDR3 sequence is 16 residues long. The V gene end was trimmed by 0 bases and the J gene end by 0 bases; junction bases not matched to a gene: 4. Per the germline V gene, CDR1 is SGHRS and CDR2 is YFSETQ. The CDR3: CASSLGLAESSYEQYF. CDR3 coding DNA: TGCGCCAGCAGCTTGGGACTAGCGGAGAGCTCCTACGAGCAGTACTTC.

The gene calls are TRBV9 and TRBJ2-6; a weak D match, TRBD1 (5 bases). V was pared by 0 bases and J by 0 bases, with 10 bases between. The CDR3 length is 17 residues. CDR1 and CDR2 from the germline V gene are SGDLS and YYNGEE. CDR3 residues: CASSVGDGHSGANVLTF. In nucleotides, the CDR3 is TGTGCCAGCAGCGTAGGTGACGGACACTCTGGGGCCAACGTCCTGACTTTC.

V and J are TRBV27 and TRBJ1-6; 7 bases line up with TRBD1. V was pared by 5 bases and J by 6 bases, with 4 bases of the junction left unmatched. There are 14 residues in the CDR3. Germline V lookup: CDR1 MNHEY, CDR2 SMNVEV (reference sequence). CDR3 nucleotides: TGTGCCAGCAGTCTTGGGACAGCTAATTCACCCCTCCACTTT. It translates to CASSLGTANSPLHF.

The chain recombines TRBV27 with TRBJ1-3, with D perhaps matching TRBD1 (5 bases). The CDR3 is made up of 19 amino acids. Germline CDR1 reads MNHEY; CDR2 reads SMNVEV (reference sequence). V was pared by 4 bases and J by 0 bases, with 22 bases between. The CDR3 nucleotides are TGTGCCAGCAGTTCTATAATCCACAGGAGACGAGACTCTGGAAACACCATATATTTT. Its protein is CASSSIIHRRRDSGNTIYF.

J is TRBJ2-7 and V is TRBV6-5; 14 bases line up with TRBD2. Trimming took 6 bases from V and 2 from J; bases not matched to a gene: 3. CDR1 MNHEY and CDR2 SVGAGI come from the germline V gene. This CDR3 contains 15 residues. The CDR3 protein is CASREGLAGAYEQYF. DNA of the CDR3: TGTGCCAGCAGGGAGGGACTAGCGGGGGCCTACGAGCAGTACTTC.

This clone occurred a few times. The chain uses TRBV15 and TRBJ1-2; no reliable D call. V shed 0 bases and J shed 10 bases, with 9 bases lying between them. There are 12 residues in the CDR3. Germline V gene sequence: CDR1 LNHNV, CDR2 YYDKDF (reference sequence). Here the CDR3 reads CATSRDQSPYTF. The CDR3 DNA sequence: TGTGCCACCAGCAGAGATCAATCTCCCTACACCTTC.

The J gene is TRBJ2-7, the V gene TRBV6-2 or TRBV6-3, with D uncertain. The CDR3 consists of 16 residues. The germline V and J ends were trimmed by 3 bases and 0 bases, with 15 bases remaining between them. Per the germline V gene, CDR1 is MNHEY and CDR2 is SVGEGT. The chain's CDR3 is CASSYLPAKSSYEQYF. The CDR3 bases are TGTGCCAGCAGTTATCTGCCGGCGAAGAGCTCCTACGAGCAGTACTTC.

The chain employs TRBV6-6 and TRBJ2-3, with TRBD2 as a possible D gene (6 bases). Trimming stripped 6 bases from V and 1 base from J, with 17 bases between. The germline gives CDR1 MNHNY, CDR2 SVGAGI (reference sequence). The CDR3 covers 16 residues. This CDR3 reads CASSRSGLRGTDTQYF. CDR3 nucleotide sequence: TGTGCCAGCAGCCGCAGCGGGTTAAGGGGCACAGATACGCAGTATTTT.

This CDR3 is CASGVGSQETQYF. As DNA, the CDR3 is TGCGCCAGCGGCGTGGGGTCCCAAGAGACCCAGTACTTC. The V call is TRBV5-1, the J call TRBJ2-5; D gene uncertain. The CDR3 is 13 amino acids. V lost 7 bases, J lost 1 base, and 11 bases lay in between. Germline V lookup: CDR1 SGHRS, CDR2 YFSETQ.

On this clone: The germline gene is not matched at one end of the junction; a read error may be the cause. The J gene is TRBJ2-7, the V gene TRBV14, with D perhaps matching TRBD1 (6 bases). Germline V gene data show CDR1 as SGHDN and CDR2 as FVKESK. This CDR3 is 13 amino acids long. Here the CDR3 DNA reads TGTGCCAGCAGCCCGCATGTTTTTGCAGGGGCCTGGTTC. The encoded protein is CASSPHVFAGAWF.

The chain employs TRBV5-1 and TRBJ2-3; no firm D call. The germline gives CDR1 SGHRS, CDR2 YFSETQ. V gave up 7 bases and J gave up 6 bases, with 18 bases separating them. The CDR3 sequence is 14 residues long. CDR3 DNA: TGCGCCAGCCAACGCCCCGCGGTGGGGGATACGCAGTATTTT. The encoded protein is CASQRPAVGDTQYF.

This rearrangement joins TRBV3-1 (or the pseudogene TRBV3-2) to TRBJ2-1; 7 bases match TRBD2. The trim removed 5 bases at V and 7 bases at J, leaving 14 bases unmatched. Germline V lookup: CDR1 LGHDT, CDR2 YNNKEL (reference sequence). CDR3 length: 16 amino acids. The CDR3 DNA follows: TGTGCCAGCAGCTTAACCGGGACTACCAAAAGGAATGAGCAGTTCTTC. Protein: CASSLTGTTKRNEQFF.

V and J are TRBV19 and TRBJ2-5; TRBD1 matches at 8 bases. This CDR3 is built from 17 residues. The V gene's germline CDR1 is LNHDA and CDR2 SQIVND (reference sequence). V dropped 3 bases and J dropped 2; count of bases not matched to a gene: 11. CDR3 residues: CASSIRDRPDSQETQYF. As DNA, the CDR3 is TGTGCCAGTAGTATCCGGGACAGGCCCGATTCTCAAGAGACCCAGTACTTC.

This clone was counted a single time. V usage is TRBV5-1 and J usage is TRBJ2-5; D not resolved. The CDR3 loop spans 12 amino acids. Trimming removed 4 bases from V and 5 bases from J, with 9 bases in between. Germline loops: CDR1 SGHRS, CDR2 YFSETQ. CDR3 residues: CASSPWRETQYF. For the CDR3, the DNA is TGCGCCAGCAGCCCGTGGCGGGAGACCCAGTACTTC.

This chain links TRBV19 with TRBJ2-3; 8 bases match TRBD2. Germline trimming cut 7 bases from V and 8 bases from J; bases unmatched to any gene: 14. The CDR3 sequence is 15 residues long. Germline V gives CDR1 LNHDA, CDR2 SQIVND (reference sequence). DNA of the CDR3: TGTGCCAGTATCCCCCACAGGAGCGGGGGTGGTACGCAGTATTTT. As protein: CASIPHRSGGGTQYF.

This chain connects TRBV5-1 to TRBJ2-7; tentatively, D is TRBD1 (6 bases). V lost 4 bases, J lost 5 bases, and 16 bases lay in between. Germline V gene sequence: CDR1 SGHRS, CDR2 YFSETQ. This CDR3 is 14 amino acids long. As DNA, the CDR3 is TGCGCCAGCAGCAAGTTAACAGGGATCCACGAGCAGTACTTC. Residues: CASSKLTGIHEQYF.

The sample holds a few counts of this clone. This sequence joins TRBV7-3 and TRBJ2-2; tentatively, D is TRBD1 (6 bases). CDR1 SGHTA and CDR2 FQGTGA come from the germline V gene. This CDR3 has 16 residues. Trimming took off 5 bases at V and 0 bases at J, with 13 bases between the two ends. CDR3 region: CASSPGQRSNTGELFF. CDR3 sequence (DNA): TGTGCCAGCAGCCCCGGACAGAGATCGAACACCGGGGAGCTGTTTTTT.

The chain combines TRBV15 with TRBJ1-1; the D gene is possibly TRBD1 (5 bases). V lost 2 bases and J 8 bases, leaving 9 bases between the germline ends. CDR3 length equals 12 residues. CDR1 is LNHNV and CDR2 is YYDKDF in the germline V gene (reference sequence). CDR3 sequence reads: CATSRYGAEAFF. CDR3 coding DNA: TGTGCCACCAGCAGATACGGGGCCGAAGCTTTCTTT.

The CDR3 spells CARLRYYNEQFF. CDR3 nucleotides: TGTGCCAGACTCCGTTACTACAATGAGCAGTTCTTC. The chain combines TRBV5-3 with TRBJ2-1, with D unresolved. TRBV5-3 is an ORF, with its function uncertain. The V end lost 7 bases, the J end lost 3 bases, and 8 bases lay between the germline ends. The length of the CDR3 is 12 residues.

The V and J genes are TRBV7-2 and TRBJ2-5; 12 positions match TRBD2. Germline trimming cut 3 bases from V and 5 bases from J; bases unmatched to any gene: 7. This CDR3 spans 16 amino acids. Germline CDR1 is SGHTA and CDR2 is FQGNSA. The CDR3 sequence: CASSFMTSGGWETQYF. DNA of the CDR3: TGTGCCAGCAGCTTCATGACTAGCGGGGGTTGGGAGACCCAGTACTTC.

This sequence joins TRBV5-6 and TRBJ2-1; 9 bases map to TRBD1. The CDR3 contains 13 residues. Germline assignment: CDR1 SGHDT and CDR2 YYEEEE. The CDR3 protein is CASDGTGSNEQFF. The CDR3 DNA reads as TGTGCTTCCGACGGGACAGGGTCCAATGAGCAGTTCTTC.

The gene calls are TRBV6-6 and TRBJ1-6; 8 bases agree with TRBD1. Germline CDR1 is MNHNY and CDR2 is SVGAGI (reference sequence). This CDR3 has 16 amino acids. The V segment lost 6 bases and the J segment 7 bases; nucleotides outside the gene matches: 11. CDR3 in amino acids: CASRRGTGETNSPLHF. The DNA of the CDR3 is TGTGCCAGCAGGAGAGGGACAGGCGAGACCAATTCACCCCTCCACTTT.

This clone was detected a few times. The chain combines TRBV3-1 (or the pseudogene TRBV3-2) with TRBJ2-5, with TRBD2 as a possible D gene (5 bases). The length of the CDR3 is 16 residues. CDR1 and CDR2 (germline): LGHDT, YNNKEL (reference sequence). Deletions cut 4 bases from V and 2 bases from J, with 17 bases between. The CDR3 loop is CASSPPFAGPQETQYF. The DNA for the CDR3 is TGTGCCAGCAGCCCTCCCTTCGCGGGTCCTCAAGAGACCCAGTACTTC.

CDR3 region: CASSLARHGGASPLHF. CDR3 DNA sequence: TGTGCCAGCAGCTTGGCCCGACACGGAGGTGCTTCACCCCTCCACTTT. This rearrangement joins TRBV5-4 to TRBJ1-6; D gene ambiguous. V was clipped by 0 bases and J by 9 bases, with 16 bases between them. Germline loops: CDR1 SGHNT, CDR2 YYREEE (reference sequence). This CDR3 comprises 16 residues.